This T cell receptor beta chain comes out of a study of identical twins. Whole-study results and caveats: A partial confounding effect on zero-insertion analyses could come from invariant MAIT and iNKT cells.

The length of the CDR3 is 15 residues. Template switching created a universal primer site, and the cDNA included unique molecular identifiers. Using its own MiXCR run on the 5' RACE reads, TCRdb lists one record per CDR3 protein. The profile covers 200,000 to 250,000 distinct CDR3 sequences, with around 6.9% appearing a single time and about 1.9% taken by the ten largest. Only a few counts were recorded for this clonotype. The antigen is not known. This same sample was also part of a study on yellow fever vaccine responses in identical twins.

The V gene is TRBV12-1, the J gene TRBJ2-7; the tabulated D call, TRBD2, remains unverified against the DNA. TRBV12-1 represents a pseudogene. The sample comprised memory (CD45RO+) T cells sorted from blood. The source is a woman in her late teens or twenties in good health. The CDR3 here is CASSFEGPVGAEQYF. For the CDR3, the DNA is TGTGCCAGCAGCTTTGAGGGCCCCGTTGGGGCCGAGCAGTACTTC.